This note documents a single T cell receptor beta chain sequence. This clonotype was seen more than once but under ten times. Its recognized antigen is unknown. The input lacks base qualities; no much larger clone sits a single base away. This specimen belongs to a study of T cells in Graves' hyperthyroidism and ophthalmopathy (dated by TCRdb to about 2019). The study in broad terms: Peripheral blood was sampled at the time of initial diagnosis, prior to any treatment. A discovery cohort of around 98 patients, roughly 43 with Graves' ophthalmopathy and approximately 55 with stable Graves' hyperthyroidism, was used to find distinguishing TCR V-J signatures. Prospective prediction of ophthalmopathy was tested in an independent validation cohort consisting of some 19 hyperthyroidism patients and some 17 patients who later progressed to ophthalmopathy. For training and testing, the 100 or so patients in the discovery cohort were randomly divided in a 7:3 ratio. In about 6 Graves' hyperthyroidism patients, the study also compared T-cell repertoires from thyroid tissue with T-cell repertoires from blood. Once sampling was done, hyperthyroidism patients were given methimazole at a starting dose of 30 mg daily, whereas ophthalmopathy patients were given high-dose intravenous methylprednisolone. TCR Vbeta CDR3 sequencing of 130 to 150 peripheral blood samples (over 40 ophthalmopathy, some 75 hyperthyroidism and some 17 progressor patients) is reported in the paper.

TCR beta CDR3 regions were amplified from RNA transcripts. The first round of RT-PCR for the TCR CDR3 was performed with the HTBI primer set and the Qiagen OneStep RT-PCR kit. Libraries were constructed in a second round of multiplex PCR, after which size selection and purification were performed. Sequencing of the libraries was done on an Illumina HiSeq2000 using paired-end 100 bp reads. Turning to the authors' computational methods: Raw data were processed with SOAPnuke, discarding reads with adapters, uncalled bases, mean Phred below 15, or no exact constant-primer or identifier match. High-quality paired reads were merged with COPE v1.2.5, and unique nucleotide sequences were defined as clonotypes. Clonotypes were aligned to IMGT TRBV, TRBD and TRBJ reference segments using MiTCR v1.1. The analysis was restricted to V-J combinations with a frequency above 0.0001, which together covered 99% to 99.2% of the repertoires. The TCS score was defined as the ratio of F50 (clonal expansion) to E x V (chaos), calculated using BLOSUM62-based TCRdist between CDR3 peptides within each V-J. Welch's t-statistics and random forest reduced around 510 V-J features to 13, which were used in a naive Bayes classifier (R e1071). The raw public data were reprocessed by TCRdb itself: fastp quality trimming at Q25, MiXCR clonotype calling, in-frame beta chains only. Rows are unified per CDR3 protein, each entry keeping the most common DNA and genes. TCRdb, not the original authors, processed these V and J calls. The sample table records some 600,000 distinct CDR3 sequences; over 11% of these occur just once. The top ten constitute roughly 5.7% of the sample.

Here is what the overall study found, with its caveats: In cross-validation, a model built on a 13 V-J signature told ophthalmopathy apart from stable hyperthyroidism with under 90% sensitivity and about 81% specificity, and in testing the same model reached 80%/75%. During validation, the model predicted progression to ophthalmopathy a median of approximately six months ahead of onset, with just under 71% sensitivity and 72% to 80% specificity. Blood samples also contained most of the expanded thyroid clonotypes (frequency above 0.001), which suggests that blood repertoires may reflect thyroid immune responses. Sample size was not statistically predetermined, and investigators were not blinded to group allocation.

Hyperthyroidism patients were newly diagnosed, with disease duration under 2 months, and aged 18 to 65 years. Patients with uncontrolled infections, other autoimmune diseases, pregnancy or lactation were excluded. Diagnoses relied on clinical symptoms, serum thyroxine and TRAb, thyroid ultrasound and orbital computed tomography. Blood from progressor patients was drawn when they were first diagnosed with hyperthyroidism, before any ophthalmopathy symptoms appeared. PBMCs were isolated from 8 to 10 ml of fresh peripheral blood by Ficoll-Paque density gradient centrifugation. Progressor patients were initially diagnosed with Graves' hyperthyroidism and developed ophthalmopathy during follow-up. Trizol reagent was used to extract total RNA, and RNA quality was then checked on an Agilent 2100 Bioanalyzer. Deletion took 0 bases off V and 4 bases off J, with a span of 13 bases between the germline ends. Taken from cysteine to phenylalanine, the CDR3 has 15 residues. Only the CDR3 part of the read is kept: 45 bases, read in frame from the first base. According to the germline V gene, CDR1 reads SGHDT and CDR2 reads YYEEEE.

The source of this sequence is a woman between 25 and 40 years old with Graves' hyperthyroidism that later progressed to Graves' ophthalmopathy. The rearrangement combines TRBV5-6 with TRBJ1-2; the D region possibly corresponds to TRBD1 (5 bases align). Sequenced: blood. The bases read TGTGCCAGCAGCTTGGCGGCGGGGGGAACCTATGGCTACACCTTC. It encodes CASSLAAGGTYGYTF.